One T cell receptor (beta chain) is described in this entry. As yet, its antigen is unknown. Trimming pared 0 bases from V and 0 bases from J, leaving 9 bases between. Germline V lookup: CDR1 SGHRS, CDR2 YFSETQ. The CDR3 extends over 15 amino acids. These data are taken from a study of T cell responses to AZD1222 COVID-19 vaccine. Here immunoSEQ multiplex PCR was the method, and the copy in TCRdb shows in-frame clones only, minus some. The data show fewer than 150,000 clones, with roughly nine tenths seen just once and 9.5% held by the top ten. General study findings and limits: Unmutated variant regions are reportedly the target of nearly half of TCRs that are spike-specific. The breadth and depth of Spike-specific TCRs increased once two AZD1222 doses had been given.

The sample in question was peripheral blood, obtained 28 days after the second AZD1222 dose. This clonotype was obtained from an adult who received the AZD1222 COVID-19 vaccine. The rearrangement uses TRBV5-1 and TRBJ1-2; D gene ambiguous. CDR3 protein: CASSLEGNTNYGYTF. In nucleotides, the CDR3 is TGCGCCAGCAGCTTGGAAGGGAATACTAACTATGGCTACACCTTC.